Given below is one T cell receptor (beta chain) in context. Its antigen is undetermined. Looked up from germline, CDR1 is MNHEY and CDR2 is SVGAGI. CDR3 length: 15 residues. The V end lost 3 bases, the J end lost 0 bases, and 9 bases lay between the germline ends. The sample originates from a study of radiation and T cells in renal cell carcinoma. Whole-study results and caveats: Without pretreatment biopsies, baseline tumor clonotype presence was undetermined.

Stated time point: blood 4 weeks post-SBRT, at nephrectomy. As to treatment: 15 Gy SBRT to primary tumor, nephrectomy 4 weeks later. Nephrectomy followed 15 Gy stereotactic body radiation by 4 weeks. Radiation-treated patients gave blood at baseline, week 2 and week 4. This renal cell carcinoma was of the clear cell type. TCRdb keeps only in-frame clones here, not all; method: immunoSEQ multiplex PCR. The sample holds approximately 90,000 clones, over 80% seen once. The specimen comprised blood, sampled from a patient whose treatment included radiotherapy and nephrectomy. The receptor was derived from a man between 45 and 60 years old with renal cell carcinoma. The chain recombines TRBV6-5 with TRBJ1-3, with TRBD1 as a possible D gene (6 bases). This CDR3 reads CASSYGQPSGNTIYF. DNA of the CDR3: TGTGCCAGCAGTTATGGACAGCCCTCTGGAAACACCATATATTTT.